These T cell receptor beta chains were read from a single sample in a study of T cell responses to AZD1222 COVID-19 vaccine. Data came from immunoSEQ multiplex PCR; TCRdb stores just in-frame clones and leaves some out. The sample comprises some 150,000 clones, about 82% of which are singletons, and 5.1% rests with the top ten. The source material was peripheral blood, sampled 28 days after the second AZD1222 dose. The origin of the receptors is an adult who received the AZD1222 COVID-19 vaccine. Each CDR3 is given with its conserved first and last residue. A D gene is named only where the DNA matches it firmly. Clone size is given for some rows only: seen once, a few or many times, or a class if the clone is expanded.

j_gene: TRBJ2-7; v_gene: TRBV6-5; d_gene: NA; abundance: NA; CDR3nt: TGTGCCAGCAGTTACAGCGCCGGGAGCTCCTACGAGCAGTACTTC; CDR3aa: CASSYSAGSSYEQYF
j_gene: TRBJ2-1; v_gene: TRBV28; d_gene: NA; abundance: NA; CDR3nt: TGTGCCAGCAATCCGAGCCGGGCAAATGAGCAGTTCTTC; CDR3aa: CASNPSRANEQFF
j_gene: TRBJ1-6; v_gene: TRBV11-2; d_gene: NA; abundance: NA; CDR3nt: TGTGCCAGCAGTTCCCCGGTGGGGAGTACAAATTCACCCCTCCACTTT; CDR3aa: CASSSPVGSTNSPLHF
j_gene: TRBJ1-1; v_gene: TRBV6-2/TRBV6-3; d_gene: TRBD1; abundance: NA; CDR3nt: TGTGCCAGCAGTCGACAGGGGAACACTGAAGCTTTCTTT; CDR3aa: CASSRQGNTEAFF
j_gene: TRBJ1-2; v_gene: TRBV15; d_gene: NA; abundance: NA; CDR3nt: TGTGCCACCAGCACTGAATTGGCCAGTAACTATGGCTACACCTTC; CDR3aa: CATSTELASNYGYTF
j_gene: TRBJ2-3; v_gene: TRBV27; d_gene: TRBD2; abundance: NA; CDR3nt: TGTGCCAGCAGTTTATCTTCCGACATGGCGGGGGTCACAGATACGCAGTATTTT; CDR3aa: CASSLSSDMAGVTDTQYF
j_gene: TRBJ2-1; v_gene: TRBV24-1; d_gene: NA; abundance: NA; CDR3nt: TGTGCCACCAGTGATTTGGGTAGCTCCTACAATGAGCAGTTCTTC; CDR3aa: CATSDLGSSYNEQFF
j_gene: TRBJ2-7; v_gene: TRBV27; d_gene: NA; abundance: NA; CDR3nt: TGTGCCAGCAGTTTAAGTGGGTCCCGGGCAATTTACGAGCAGTACTTC; CDR3aa: CASSLSGSRAIYEQYF
j_gene: TRBJ2-1; v_gene: TRBV24-1; d_gene: NA; abundance: NA; CDR3nt: TGTGCCACCAGAGCGACAGGCGGATACAATGAGCAGTTCTTC; CDR3aa: CATRATGGYNEQFF
j_gene: TRBJ2-7; v_gene: TRBV27; d_gene: TRBD1; abundance: NA; CDR3nt: TGTGCCAGCAGTCCTCTAAAGACAGGGAACGAGCAGTACTTC; CDR3aa: CASSPLKTGNEQYF
j_gene: TRBJ2-3; v_gene: TRBV6-5; d_gene: TRBD2; abundance: NA; CDR3nt: TGTGCCAGCAGTTCGGGACTAGCCACAGATACGCAGTATTTT; CDR3aa: CASSSGLATDTQYF
j_gene: TRBJ1-2; v_gene: TRBV28; d_gene: NA; abundance: once; CDR3nt: TGTGCCAGCAGTCGCGCAGGGGACTATGGCTACACCTTC; CDR3aa: CASSRAGDYGYTF
j_gene: TRBJ2-3; v_gene: TRBV28; d_gene: TRBD2; abundance: NA; CDR3nt: TGTGCCAGCACCGTCCCGGGACTAGCGGGGGGGTCGACAGATACGCAGTATTTT; CDR3aa: CASTVPGLAGGSTDTQYF
j_gene: TRBJ1-1; v_gene: TRBV10-3; d_gene: TRBD1; abundance: NA; CDR3nt: TGTGCCACCGCGGATCAGGGGGTTGTAACTGAAGCTTTCTTT; CDR3aa: CATADQGVVTEAFF
j_gene: TRBJ1-2; v_gene: TRBV4-1; d_gene: NA; abundance: NA; CDR3nt: TGCGCCAGCAGCCAAGGGCAGGAGTATGGCTACACCTTC; CDR3aa: CASSQGQEYGYTF
j_gene: TRBJ1-6; v_gene: TRBV27; d_gene: NA; abundance: NA; CDR3nt: TGTGCCAGCAGGCTCAGCGGGGGACGGGGATCGTATAATTCACCCCTCCACTTT; CDR3aa: CASRLSGGRGSYNSPLHF
j_gene: TRBJ2-1; v_gene: TRBV29-1; d_gene: TRBD1; abundance: NA; CDR3nt: TGCAGCGCCCAGACAGGGGGCTGGGAGCAGTTCTTC; CDR3aa: CSAQTGGWEQFF
j_gene: TRBJ2-1; v_gene: TRBV9; d_gene: TRBD2; abundance: NA; CDR3nt: TGTGCCAGCAGCGCTAGCGGGGGGTTTAACAATGAGCAGTTCTTC; CDR3aa: CASSASGGFNNEQFF
j_gene: TRBJ2-4; v_gene: TRBV19; d_gene: NA; abundance: NA; CDR3nt: TGTGCCAGTAGTGATCTGGCGGGTCTAGCCAAAAACATTCAGTACTTC; CDR3aa: CASSDLAGLAKNIQYF
j_gene: TRBJ1-4; v_gene: TRBV5-1; d_gene: NA; abundance: NA; CDR3nt: TGCGCCAGCAGCTTGGGACAGAGTAATGAAAAACTGTTTTTT; CDR3aa: CASSLGQSNEKLFF
j_gene: TRBJ1-5; v_gene: TRBV13; d_gene: NA; abundance: once; CDR3nt: TGTGCCAGCAGCTTAGCCGGGCCTAATGGGGATCAGCCCCAGCATTTT; CDR3aa: CASSLAGPNGDQPQHF
j_gene: TRBJ2-7; v_gene: TRBV2; d_gene: TRBD2; abundance: NA; CDR3nt: TGTGGGGGGGGTAGCCAGGGCTACGAGCAGTACTTC; CDR3aa: CGGGSQGYEQYF
j_gene: TRBJ1-5; v_gene: TRBV10-1; d_gene: NA; abundance: NA; CDR3nt: TGCGCCAGCAGTGAGGAGGGGAATCAGCCCCAGCATTTT; CDR3aa: CASSEEGNQPQHF
j_gene: TRBJ1-6; v_gene: TRBV6-5; d_gene: NA; abundance: NA; CDR3nt: TGTGCCAGCGGGCGTAGAGATTCACCCCTCCACTTT; CDR3aa: CASGRRDSPLHF
j_gene: TRBJ2-1; v_gene: TRBV27; d_gene: TRBD2; abundance: once; CDR3nt: TGTGCCAGCAGTCCAGCATGGACTAGCGGCCCCAATGAGCAGTTCTTC; CDR3aa: CASSPAWTSGPNEQFF
j_gene: TRBJ2-6; v_gene: TRBV27; d_gene: NA; abundance: NA; CDR3nt: TGTGCCAGCAGTTTTAGAACAGCTGGGGCCAACGTCCTGACTTTC; CDR3aa: CASSFRTAGANVLTF
j_gene: TRBJ2-5; v_gene: TRBV27; d_gene: NA; abundance: NA; CDR3nt: TGTGCCAGCGCCCGGGTCCCGGTACAAGAGACCCAGTACTTC; CDR3aa: CASARVPVQETQYF
j_gene: TRBJ2-3; v_gene: TRBV3-1/TRBV3-2; d_gene: NA; abundance: NA; CDR3nt: TGTGCCAGCAGCCAATCCCGGGCGAGCTACACAGATACGCAGTATTTT; CDR3aa: CASSQSRASYTDTQYF
j_gene: TRBJ2-3; v_gene: TRBV5-5; d_gene: TRBD2; abundance: NA; CDR3nt: TGTGCCAGCAGCCCAGGACTAGCGGGAGGCACAGATACGCAGTATTTT; CDR3aa: CASSPGLAGGTDTQYF
j_gene: TRBJ2-7; v_gene: TRBV10-3; d_gene: NA; abundance: NA; CDR3nt: TGTGCCACCCAGCAGACCTCTACTATCTCCTCCTACGAGCAGTACTTC; CDR3aa: CATQQTSTISSYEQYF
j_gene: TRBJ2-7; v_gene: TRBV7-9; d_gene: NA; abundance: few; CDR3nt: TGTGCCAGCAGCCCGACTTACGAGCAGTACTTC; CDR3aa: CASSPTYEQYF
j_gene: TRBJ2-2; v_gene: TRBV7-2; d_gene: NA; abundance: NA; CDR3nt: TGTGCCAGCAGCTTAGTTGGTCTAGGATCCGGGGAGCTGTTTTTT; CDR3aa: CASSLVGLGSGELFF
j_gene: TRBJ2-5; v_gene: TRBV5-1; d_gene: NA; abundance: NA; CDR3nt: TGCGCCAGCAGCGACCCTCAGGGTAGCCAAGAGACCCAGTACTTC; CDR3aa: CASSDPQGSQETQYF
j_gene: TRBJ1-6; v_gene: TRBV9; d_gene: TRBD1; abundance: few; CDR3nt: TGTGCCAGCAGCGTAATGGGACAGTATAATTCACCCCTCCACTTT; CDR3aa: CASSVMGQYNSPLHF
j_gene: TRBJ2-7; v_gene: TRBV27; d_gene: NA; abundance: few; CDR3nt: TGTGCCAGCAGTTATAAAGGTTATCACGAGCAGTACTTC; CDR3aa: CASSYKGYHEQYF
j_gene: TRBJ2-3; v_gene: TRBV18; d_gene: NA; abundance: NA; CDR3nt: TGTGCCAGCTCACCACCCCTCGGCACAGATACGCAGTATTTT; CDR3aa: CASSPPLGTDTQYF
j_gene: TRBJ2-5; v_gene: TRBV23-1; d_gene: NA; abundance: NA; CDR3nt: TGCGCCAGCAGTCAATCGTCAGGGTTGGGGGAGACCCAGTACTTC; CDR3aa: CASSQSSGLGETQYF
j_gene: TRBJ2-7; v_gene: TRBV27; d_gene: NA; abundance: NA; CDR3nt: TGTGCCAGCAGTTCCGGGACGGATATTTACTACGAGCAGTACTTC; CDR3aa: CASSSGTDIYYEQYF
j_gene: TRBJ1-1; v_gene: TRBV5-1; d_gene: NA; abundance: NA; CDR3nt: TGCGCCAGCAGCTTGGTAGCGCAGGGCCACACTGAAGCTTTCTTT; CDR3aa: CASSLVAQGHTEAFF
j_gene: TRBJ1-2; v_gene: TRBV9; d_gene: NA; abundance: once; CDR3nt: TGTGCCAGCAGCCCCACCGGGGGGGCGCCCTATGGCTACACCTTC; CDR3aa: CASSPTGGAPYGYTF
j_gene: TRBJ2-5; v_gene: TRBV29-1; d_gene: NA; abundance: NA; CDR3nt: TGCAGCGGCGTCGATGTTGGGGGGACCCAGTACTTC; CDR3aa: CSGVDVGGTQYF
j_gene: TRBJ2-1; v_gene: TRBV7-2; d_gene: TRBD2; abundance: NA; CDR3nt: TGTGCCAGCAGCTCGCAGAGCGGGGGGGGTACCAATGAGCAGTTCTTC; CDR3aa: CASSSQSGGGTNEQFF
j_gene: TRBJ2-1; v_gene: TRBV9; d_gene: TRBD2; abundance: NA; CDR3nt: TGTGCCAGCAGCGCCCCTAGCGGGGGTGGGACGAATGAGCAGTTCTTC; CDR3aa: CASSAPSGGGTNEQFF
j_gene: TRBJ1-2; v_gene: TRBV7-9; d_gene: NA; abundance: NA; CDR3nt: TGTGCCAGCAGCTTGTTGGACAGCTATGGCTACACCTTC; CDR3aa: CASSLLDSYGYTF
j_gene: TRBJ2-7; v_gene: TRBV11-2; d_gene: TRBD2; abundance: NA; CDR3nt: TGTGCCAGCCATCTGAGGGAGGGCTACGAGCAGTACTTC; CDR3aa: CASHLREGYEQYF
j_gene: TRBJ1-2; v_gene: TRBV11-1; d_gene: TRBD1; abundance: NA; CDR3nt: TGTGCCAGCAGCGCGGACAGGGACGGCTACACCTTC; CDR3aa: CASSADRDGYTF
j_gene: TRBJ2-1; v_gene: TRBV9; d_gene: TRBD2; abundance: few; CDR3nt: TGTGCCAGCAGCGTCAGCGGGAGTGCGGGGATTGAGCAGTTCTTC; CDR3aa: CASSVSGSAGIEQFF
j_gene: TRBJ2-7; v_gene: TRBV2; d_gene: NA; abundance: NA; CDR3nt: TGTGCCAGCAGTGACTCCTACGAGCAGTACTTC; CDR3aa: CASSDSYEQYF
j_gene: TRBJ1-2; v_gene: TRBV7-9; d_gene: NA; abundance: NA; CDR3nt: TGTGCCAGCAGAGAGGGGGTCTACTATGGCTACACCTTC; CDR3aa: CASREGVYYGYTF
j_gene: TRBJ1-6; v_gene: TRBV2; d_gene: NA; abundance: NA; CDR3nt: TGTGCCAGCAGTGAAACTGGGTACCGTTCACCCCTCCACTTT; CDR3aa: CASSETGYRSPLHF
j_gene: TRBJ1-3; v_gene: TRBV14; d_gene: NA; abundance: once; CDR3nt: TGTGCCAGCAGCCAAAGTGGAAACACCATATATTTT; CDR3aa: CASSQSGNTIYF
j_gene: TRBJ1-4; v_gene: TRBV7-9; d_gene: NA; abundance: NA; CDR3nt: TGTGCCAGCAGCTTTGGGACGGGAAATGAAAAACTGTTTTTT; CDR3aa: CASSFGTGNEKLFF
j_gene: TRBJ2-5; v_gene: TRBV20-1; d_gene: NA; abundance: NA; CDR3nt: TGCAGCGCCAGTCTCCAAGAGACCCAGTACTTC; CDR3aa: CSASLQETQYF
j_gene: TRBJ1-5; v_gene: TRBV3-1/TRBV3-2; d_gene: NA; abundance: NA; CDR3nt: TGTGCCAGCAGCCAAGATCTCTCAGGCAATCAGCCCCAGCATTTT; CDR3aa: CASSQDLSGNQPQHF
j_gene: TRBJ2-5; v_gene: TRBV6-2/TRBV6-3; d_gene: TRBD1; abundance: NA; CDR3nt: TGTGCCAGCAGTTACTCGGACAGGGGAGAAGAGACCCAGTACTTC; CDR3aa: CASSYSDRGEETQYF
j_gene: TRBJ1-1; v_gene: TRBV27; d_gene: NA; abundance: NA; CDR3nt: TGTGCCAGCAAACGGGAAACGGGGAACACTGAAGCTTTCTTT; CDR3aa: CASKRETGNTEAFF
j_gene: TRBJ1-3; v_gene: TRBV11-2; d_gene: NA; abundance: NA; CDR3nt: TGTGCCAGCGTAGGTTCTGGAAACACCATATATTTT; CDR3aa: CASVGSGNTIYF